This T cell receptor (beta chain) is drawn from a study of vaccination and CD4 T cells after COVID-19. Overall study: Convalescent individuals numbered four females and six males, two being Hispanic. Overlapping SARS-CoV-2, HCoV-NL63, HCoV-OC43 and HCoV-229E spike peptides stimulated the cells. Control cultures were supplied with a CEFX pool, an HIV-1 Nef pool, or no peptide at all.

Treatment specified: roughly ten-day PBMC culture with coronavirus spike peptide pools or control peptides (ViraFEST assay). Germline V CDR1 and CDR2: SEHNR, FQNEAQ (reference sequence). This CDR3 has 16 residues. V was clipped by 1 base and J by 5 bases, with 17 bases between them. This clonotype has a single count. Its specificity is not known. Scientists ran DNA taken from cultured CD4+ T cells through the Oncomine TCR Beta short-read assay for sequencing. TCRdb passed the PCR reads through MiXCR, listing each CDR3 protein once. The sample includes approximately 13,000 distinct CDR3 sequences, 52% of them seen just once.

The specimen sequenced was CD4+ T cells from blood, cultured in vitro. The rearrangement joins TRBV7-9 to TRBJ2-5; weak D call: TRBD2 (5 bases). The TCR sequence derives from a human donor who had recovered from COVID-19. The CDR3 loop reads CASSLVWENGGETQYF. The CDR3 region has the DNA TGTGCCAGCAGCTTAGTGTGGGAAAATGGCGGGGAGACCCAGTACTTC.